The T cell receptor (beta chain) under discussion was sequenced for a study of T cells expressing NK-cell markers. TCRdb re-called the 5' RACE reads; every CDR3 protein appears as one record, without DNA. In total, the table holds 300,000 or so distinct CDR3 sequences. This CDR3 is 11 amino acids long. Germline CDR1 is SQVTM and CDR2 is ANQGSEA. The sequence was obtained from a woman aged 18-69 years in good health. Sequenced material: blood T cells: a sorted CD56 or NKG2C T cell subset, CD4+ or CD8+ T cells, or bulk PBMC T cells (not recorded which). The rearrangement uses TRBV29-1 and TRBJ1-4; checking the TCRdb D call of TRBD1 is not possible without DNA. This CDR3 reads CSVEGGEKLFF.